Listed below are T cell receptor beta chains from one sample, sequenced in a study of blood T cell repertoires in COVID-19. Only in-frame clones appear in the TCRdb table, and some are missing; sequencing was by immunoSEQ multiplex PCR. This table holds around 93,000 clones, approximately 80% found once. The sample comprised peripheral blood. The receptors shown here come from a woman older than 75 with acute or convalescent COVID-19. Both conserved end residues are part of each CDR3. The order of the fields is V gene, J gene, D gene, CDR3 length, clone size, CDR3 protein, CDR3 DNA. D genes are given only for firm matches. Only some rows state a clone size, as once, few, many or a class for expanded clones.

TRBV9	TRBJ2-1	TRBD1	14	.	CASSSETGLNEQFF	TGTGCCAGCAGCTCAGAGACAGGGTTGAATGAGCAGTTCTTC
TRBV30	TRBJ1-1	.	13	.	CAWSSDRRINAFF	TGTGCCTGGAGTTCTGACAGGCGAATCAACGCTTTCTTT
TRBV7-2	TRBJ1-5	TRBD1	15	.	CASSLDRDVNQPQHF	TGTGCCAGCAGTCTGGACAGGGATGTCAATCAGCCCCAGCATTTT
TRBV28	TRBJ2-4	.	13	.	CASSLGGEGIQYF	TGTGCCAGCAGTTTAGGCGGGGAAGGCATTCAGTACTTC
TRBV11-2	TRBJ1-2	.	15	.	CASSLVGDGGDGYTF	TGTGCCAGCAGCTTAGTTGGAGATGGAGGAGATGGCTACACCTTC
TRBV11-2	TRBJ1-1	.	15	.	CASSLGRGGSTEAFF	TGTGCCAGCAGCTTAGGTCGGGGGGGAAGCACTGAAGCTTTCTTT
TRBV3-1/TRBV3-2	TRBJ1-2	.	11	.	CASRGADGYTF	TGTGCCAGCAGAGGGGCGGATGGCTACACCTTC
TRBV7-8	TRBJ2-4	TRBD1	15	.	CASSHRRGAKNIQYF	TGTGCCAGCAGCCACCGCAGGGGGGCCAAAAACATTCAGTACTTC
TRBV10-3	TRBJ2-2	TRBD1	15	.	CAIRGTGKGTGELFF	TGTGCCATCAGGGGGACAGGGAAGGGCACCGGGGAGCTGTTTTTT
TRBV29-1	TRBJ1-2	TRBD1	12	.	CSVEATGLGYTF	TGCAGCGTTGAGGCGACAGGGCTCGGCTACACCTTC
TRBV19	TRBJ1-5	TRBD1	15	.	CASSGGQGRNQPQHF	TGTGCCAGTAGTGGGGGACAGGGGCGGAATCAGCCCCAGCATTTT
TRBV30	TRBJ2-2	.	13	once	CAWSRQGSGELFF	TGTGCCTGGAGTAGGCAGGGAAGCGGGGAGCTGTTTTTT
TRBV11-2	TRBJ2-3	TRBD1	15	.	CASSLDPTGSNTQYF	TGTGCCAGCAGCTTAGATCCGACAGGGTCAAATACGCAGTATTTT
TRBV15	TRBJ2-7	.	16	.	CATSRDWAQGIHEQYF	TGTGCCACCAGCAGAGATTGGGCCCAGGGGATCCACGAGCAGTACTTC
TRBV6-5	TRBJ1-3	TRBD1	14	.	CASSRTGGGNTIYF	TGTGCCAGCAGTCGGACAGGGGGCGGAAACACCATATATTTT
TRBV5-4	TRBJ2-3	TRBD2	16	.	CASSFAGGPTLRTQYF	TGTGCCAGCAGCTTCGCGGGAGGGCCAACTTTGCGTACGCAGTATTTT
TRBV11-3	TRBJ2-1	TRBD1	15	.	CASSREQGGYNEQFF	TGTGCCAGCAGTAGGGAACAGGGGGGTTACAATGAGCAGTTCTTC
TRBV19	TRBJ1-5	.	13	.	CASSMGMRQPQHF	TGTGCCAGTAGTATGGGTATGCGGCAGCCCCAGCATTTT
TRBV7-2	TRBJ1-2	TRBD1	14	few	CASTRQGESYGYTF	TGTGCCAGCACCCGACAGGGGGAAAGCTATGGCTACACCTTC
TRBV2	TRBJ1-5	.	14	.	CASSVQGGNQPQHF	TGTGCCAGCAGTGTGCAGGGTGGTAATCAGCCCCAGCATTTT
TRBV29-1	TRBJ2-2	TRBD1	13	.	CSVAGQGGGELFF	TGCAGCGTTGCCGGACAGGGGGGCGGGGAGCTGTTTTTT
TRBV28	TRBJ2-7	TRBD2	15	.	CASSPGGSRSYEQYF	TGTGCCAGCAGTCCGGGAGGGTCAAGGTCCTACGAGCAGTACTTC
TRBV9	TRBJ2-3	TRBD2	15	.	CASSVAGTSGSAQYF	TGTGCCAGCAGCGTAGCTGGGACTAGCGGGTCTGCGCAGTATTTT
TRBV4-3	TRBJ2-5	TRBD2	15	.	CASSQGLAGKETQYF	TGCGCCAGCAGCCAAGGACTAGCGGGCAAAGAGACCCAGTACTTC
TRBV28	TRBJ2-3	TRBD2	16	.	CASSLSTSGNTDTQYF	TGTGCCAGCAGTTTAAGCACTAGCGGTAACACAGATACGCAGTATTTT
TRBV2	TRBJ1-4	.	14	few	CASRVQGFNEKLFF	TGTGCCAGCAGGGTTCAGGGATTCAATGAAAAACTGTTTTTT
TRBV4-3	TRBJ2-7	TRBD1	14	.	CASSGRQGFYEQYF	TGCGCCAGCAGCGGAAGACAGGGTTTCTACGAGCAGTACTTC
TRBV7-6	TRBJ2-1	TRBD2	18	.	CASSRDSGGASSYNEQFF	TGTGCCAGCAGCAGAGATAGCGGGGGGGCTAGCTCCTACAATGAGCAGTTCTTC
TRBV3-1/TRBV3-2	TRBJ1-2	.	13	.	CASSQRGTYGYTF	TGTGCCAGCAGCCAAAGGGGAACCTATGGCTACACCTTC
TRBV11-2	TRBJ2-3	.	15	.	CASSYNTGMTDTQYF	TGTGCCAGCAGCTATAACACAGGCATGACAGATACGCAGTATTTT
TRBV5-5	TRBJ2-3	.	14	.	CASSLEGVADTQYF	TGTGCCAGCAGCTTGGAGGGGGTAGCAGATACGCAGTATTTT
TRBV2	TRBJ2-3	TRBD1	13	few	CASSGQGLDTQYF	TGTGCCAGCAGTGGACAGGGGTTAGATACGCAGTATTTT
TRBV3-1/TRBV3-2	TRBJ2-2	.	13	.	CASSPESTGELFF	TGTGCCAGCAGCCCGGAGAGTACCGGGGAGCTGTTTTTT
TRBV28	TRBJ1-2	TRBD1	15	.	CASSNDRATNYGYTF	TGTGCCAGCAGTAACGACAGGGCCACTAACTATGGCTACACCTTC
TRBV6-1	TRBJ2-7	.	13	once	CASSEGLSQGWYF	TGTGCCAGCAGTGAAGGCCTATCACAGGGATGGTACTTC
TRBV24-1	TRBJ1-2	.	15	.	CATSDLAGEIYGYTF	TGTGCCACCAGTGATTTAGCAGGGGAGATCTATGGCTACACCTTC
TRBV6-5	TRBJ2-5	TRBD2	14	.	CASSYLGGRETQYF	TGTGCCAGCAGTTACTTGGGAGGGCGAGAGACCCAGTACTTC
TRBV9	TRBJ1-4	.	15	few	CASSVAEGRDEKLFF	TGTGCCAGCAGCGTAGCTGAGGGAAGGGATGAAAAACTGTTTTTT
TRBV4-2	TRBJ2-7	.	16	.	CASSQDHPPTGYEQYF	TGTGCCAGCAGCCAAGATCACCCCCCAACCGGTTACGAGCAGTACTTC
TRBV12-3/TRBV12-4	TRBJ1-3	.	11	.	CASSLWNTIYF	TGTGCCAGCAGTCTATGGAACACCATATATTTT
TRBV7-2	TRBJ2-1	.	13	.	CASSLANERVQFF	TGTGCCAGCAGCTTAGCGAATGAACGGGTACAGTTCTTC
TRBV10-2	TRBJ2-3	.	13	few	CASRLAVTDTQYF	TGCGCCAGCAGGTTAGCGGTCACAGATACGCAGTATTTT
TRBV4-3	TRBJ2-5	TRBD2	17	.	CASSQEVPSGGAETQYF	TGCGCCAGCAGCCAAGAGGTGCCCAGCGGGGGGGCGGAGACCCAGTACTTC
TRBV6-2/TRBV6-3	TRBJ1-5	.	14	once	CASSWGGDTQPQHF	TGTGCCAGCAGTTGGGGGGGGGATACTCAGCCCCAGCATTTT
TRBV5-1	TRBJ1-1	.	13	.	CASSLVAGTEAFF	TGCGCCAGCAGCTTGGTCGCAGGGACTGAAGCTTTCTTT
TRBV12-3/TRBV12-4	TRBJ2-1	TRBD1	13	.	CASSGQGWNEQFF	TGTGCCAGCAGTGGACAGGGGTGGAATGAGCAGTTCTTC